Sequencing of this TCR beta chain was carried out in a study of shared clonotypes between healthy human individuals. For this clone: No antigen is known for it.

CD45RO-negative, CCR7-positively selected cells formed the naive CD8 fraction, excluding terminally differentiated effector memory CD45RA+ cells. The protocol was immunoSEQ multiplex PCR, while the TCRdb copy is restricted to in-frame clones and leaves out a portion. Of 750,000 to 1,000,000 clones in the sample, around 93% were seen once. Study conclusions and caveats: An anticipated effect of sequencing depth on clonotype sharing among donors was recognized.

Sequences were obtained from naive CD8+ T cells sorted from blood. This TCR was recovered from a man aged 25-45 years in good health.

The CDR3: CASSLIGLAGVDTQYF. As DNA, the CDR3 is TGTGCCAGCAGTTTAATTGGGCTCGCAGGGGTAGATACGCAGTATTTT. V usage is TRBV28 and J usage is TRBJ2-3; D might be TRBD1 (6 bases). Trimming shortened V by 2 bases and J by 5 bases, and 17 bases separated the two germline ends. The CDR3 length is 16 residues. The germline V gene has CDR1 MDHEN and CDR2 SYDVKM.